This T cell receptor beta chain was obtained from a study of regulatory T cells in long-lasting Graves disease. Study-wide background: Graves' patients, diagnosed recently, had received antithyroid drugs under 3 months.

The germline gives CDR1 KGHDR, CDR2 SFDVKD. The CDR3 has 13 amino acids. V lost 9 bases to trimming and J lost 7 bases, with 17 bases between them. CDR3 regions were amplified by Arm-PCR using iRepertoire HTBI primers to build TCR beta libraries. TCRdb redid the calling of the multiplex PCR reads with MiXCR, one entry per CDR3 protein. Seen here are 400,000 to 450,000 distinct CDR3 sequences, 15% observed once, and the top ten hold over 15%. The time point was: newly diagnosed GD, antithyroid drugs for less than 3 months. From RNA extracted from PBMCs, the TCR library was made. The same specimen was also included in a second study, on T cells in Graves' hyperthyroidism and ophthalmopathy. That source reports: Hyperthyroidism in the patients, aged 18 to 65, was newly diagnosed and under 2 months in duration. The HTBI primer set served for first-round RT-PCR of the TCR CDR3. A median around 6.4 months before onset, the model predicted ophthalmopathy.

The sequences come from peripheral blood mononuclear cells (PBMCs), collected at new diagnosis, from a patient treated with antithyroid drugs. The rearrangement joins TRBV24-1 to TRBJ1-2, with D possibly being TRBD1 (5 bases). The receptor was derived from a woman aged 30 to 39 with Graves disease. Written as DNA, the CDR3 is TGTGCCACCTCGGCGCCGACAGATTCTGGCTACACCTTC. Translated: CATSAPTDSGYTF.